This TCR beta chain was obtained from a study of blood T cells in healthy people across ages. This clonotype has just a few counts. In germline, CDR1 is SGHTA, CDR2 FQGNSA. This CDR3 has 13 amino acids. Deletions cut 5 bases from V and 2 bases from J, with 9 bases between. The use of a sample-barcoded 5' primer and a J-beta primer mix characterized a second PCR of about 6 to 11 cycles. TCRdb ran MiXCR on the 5' RACE reads and lists one entry per CDR3 protein. The sample includes roughly 500,000 distinct CDR3 sequences, about 26% of them seen just once. Per sample, no less than 5 micrograms of total RNA were extracted.

The material sequenced was blood. The source is a woman aged 65 to 85 in good health. The chain has TRBV7-2 and TRBJ2-5; D unresolved. CDR3 in amino acids: CASSPVVQETQYF. Written as DNA, the CDR3 is TGTGCCAGCAGCCCCGTAGTTCAAGAGACCCAGTACTTC. The whole variable domain, remainder taken from reference TRBV7-2 and TRBJ2-5, is GAGVSQSPSNKVTEKGKDVELRCDPISGHTALYWYRQSLGQGLEFLIYFQGNSAPDKSGLPSDRFSAERTGGSVSTLTIQRTQQEDSAVYLCASSPVVQETQYFGPGTRLLVL.